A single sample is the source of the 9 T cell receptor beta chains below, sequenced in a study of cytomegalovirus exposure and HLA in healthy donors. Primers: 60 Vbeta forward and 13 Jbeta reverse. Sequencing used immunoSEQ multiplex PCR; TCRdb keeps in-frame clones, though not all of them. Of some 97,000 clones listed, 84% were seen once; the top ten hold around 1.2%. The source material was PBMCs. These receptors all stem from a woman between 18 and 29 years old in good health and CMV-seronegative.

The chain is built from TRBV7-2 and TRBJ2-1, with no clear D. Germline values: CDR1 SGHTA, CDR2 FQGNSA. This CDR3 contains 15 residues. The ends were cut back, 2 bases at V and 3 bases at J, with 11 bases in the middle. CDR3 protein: CASSLRVSGYNEQFF. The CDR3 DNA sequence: TGTGCCAGCAGCTTACGGGTCTCCGGCTACAATGAGCAGTTCTTC.

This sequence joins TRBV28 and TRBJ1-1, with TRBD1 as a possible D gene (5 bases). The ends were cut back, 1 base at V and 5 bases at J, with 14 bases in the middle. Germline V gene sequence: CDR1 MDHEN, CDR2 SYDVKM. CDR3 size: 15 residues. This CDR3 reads CASSLLEGIRTEAFF. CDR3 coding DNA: TGTGCCAGCAGTTTATTGGAGGGGATTAGGACTGAAGCTTTCTTT. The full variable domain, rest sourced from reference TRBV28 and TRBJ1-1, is DVKVTQSSRYLVKRTGEKVFLECVQDMDHENMFWYRQDPGLGLRLIYFSYDVKMKEKGDIPEGYSVSREKKERFSLILESASTNQTSMYLCASSLLEGIRTEAFFGQGTRLTVV.

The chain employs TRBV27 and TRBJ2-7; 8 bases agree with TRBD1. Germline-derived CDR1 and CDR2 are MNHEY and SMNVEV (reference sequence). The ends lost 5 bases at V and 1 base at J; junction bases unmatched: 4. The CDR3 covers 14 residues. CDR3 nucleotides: TGTGCCAGCAGTCTGGACAGGGCGTCCTACGAGCAGTACTTC. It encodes CASSLDRASYEQYF.

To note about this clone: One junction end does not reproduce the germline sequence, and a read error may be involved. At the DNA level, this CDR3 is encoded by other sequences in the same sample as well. CDR3 protein: CASSVEGLNTEAFF. CDR3 nucleotide sequence: TGTGCCAGCAGCGTAGAGGGGCTAAACACCGAAGCTTTCTTT. The V and J genes are TRBV9 and TRBJ1-1; D is perhaps TRBD1 (5 bases). CDR1 and CDR2 from the germline V gene are SGDLS and YYNGEE. This CDR3 has 14 amino acids.

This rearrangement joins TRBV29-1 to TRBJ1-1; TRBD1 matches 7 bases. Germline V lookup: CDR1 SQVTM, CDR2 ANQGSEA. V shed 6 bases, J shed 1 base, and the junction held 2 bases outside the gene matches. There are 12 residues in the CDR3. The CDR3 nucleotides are TGCAGCGTCGGGACAGCGAACACTGAAGCTTTCTTT. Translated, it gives CSVGTANTEAFF.

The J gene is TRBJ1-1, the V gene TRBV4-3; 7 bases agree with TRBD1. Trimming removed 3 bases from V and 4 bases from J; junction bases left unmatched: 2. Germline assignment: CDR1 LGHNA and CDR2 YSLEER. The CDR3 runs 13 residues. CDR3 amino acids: CASSQNRGTEAFF. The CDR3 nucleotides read TGCGCCAGCAGCCAGAACAGGGGCACTGAAGCTTTCTTT.

The CDR3 DNA sequence: TGTGCCAGCAGCGAAGGGGCTCGGGGGGCAAAAGAGACCCAGTACTTC. It codes for CASSEGARGAKETQYF. The chain joins TRBV9 to TRBJ2-5; perhaps TRBD2 as D (7 bases). Trimming shortened V by 3 bases and J by 3 bases, and 18 bases separated the two germline ends. CDR3 length equals 16 residues. Germline V gives CDR1 SGDLS, CDR2 YYNGEE. The variable domain in full, completed from reference TRBV9 and TRBJ2-5, reads DSGVTQTPKHLITATGQRVTLRCSPRSGDLSVYWYQQSLDQGLQFLIQYYNGEERAKGNILERFSAQQFPDLHSELNLSSLELGDSALYFCASSEGARGAKETQYFGPGTRLLVL.

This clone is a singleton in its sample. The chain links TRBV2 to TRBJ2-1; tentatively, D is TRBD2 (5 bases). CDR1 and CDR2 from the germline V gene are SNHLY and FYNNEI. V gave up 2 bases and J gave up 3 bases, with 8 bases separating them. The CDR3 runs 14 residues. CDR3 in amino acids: CASSESGSYNEQFF. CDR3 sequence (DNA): TGTGCCAGCAGTGAAAGCGGTAGCTACAATGAGCAGTTCTTC.

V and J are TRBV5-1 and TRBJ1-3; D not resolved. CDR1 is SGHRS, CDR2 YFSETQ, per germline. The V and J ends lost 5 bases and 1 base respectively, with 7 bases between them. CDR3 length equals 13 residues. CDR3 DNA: TGCGCCAGCAGGCGTGATTCTGGAAACACCATATATTTT. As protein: CASRRDSGNTIYF.